A selection of T cell receptor beta chains follows, all from one sample in a study of blood T cell repertoires in COVID-19. The data were produced by immunoSEQ multiplex PCR, yet TCRdb's version contains in-frame clones alone and is incomplete. Of 12,000 or so clones in the sample, roughly 80% were seen once. Source material: peripheral blood. Receptors were obtained from a man aged 80 or over with acute or convalescent COVID-19. CDR3s include the opening cysteine and the closing phenylalanine or tryptophan. A D gene is named only where the DNA matches it firmly. Clone size is given for some rows only: seen once, a few or many times, or a class if the clone is expanded.

V gene	J gene	D gene	clone size	CDR3 length	CDR3 protein	CDR3 DNA
TRBV5-1	TRBJ1-3	NA	NA	14	CASSLSSSGNTIYF	TGCGCCAGCAGCTTGAGTAGCTCTGGAAACACCATATATTTT
TRBV5-1	TRBJ2-3	TRBD2	NA	16	CASSLRDYTSTDTQYF	TGCGCCAGCAGCCTTCGGGACTATACTAGCACAGATACGCAGTATTTT
TRBV7-3	TRBJ2-2	NA	NA	14	CASSLGAGTGELFF	TGTGCCAGCAGCTTAGGTGCCGGGACCGGGGAGCTGTTTTTT
TRBV27	TRBJ1-6	NA	NA	16	CASNSEARGGNSPLHF	TGTGCCAGCAATTCGGAGGCTCGGGGAGGGAATTCACCCCTCCACTTT
TRBV5-1	TRBJ1-1	NA	NA	15	CASSLEGRVFTEAFF	TGCGCCAGCAGCTTGGAAGGCAGGGTGTTCACTGAAGCTTTCTTT
TRBV11-2	TRBJ1-2	NA	NA	14	CASSLDRTVYGYTF	TGTGCCAGCAGCTTAGATCGCACGGTCTATGGCTACACCTTC
TRBV28	TRBJ2-3	TRBD1	NA	15	CASSLGGTGRDTQYF	TGTGCCAGCAGTTTAGGGGGGACAGGGCGGGATACGCAGTATTTT
TRBV5-1	TRBJ1-1	TRBD1	NA	19	CASSWGAPGQGGGNTEAFF	TGCGCCAGCAGCTGGGGTGCCCCGGGACAGGGAGGTGGGAACACTGAAGCTTTCTTT
TRBV30	TRBJ1-3	NA	NA	15	CAWSVGQRSGNTIYF	TGTGCCTGGAGTGTTGGACAGCGCTCTGGAAACACCATATATTTT
TRBV5-6	TRBJ2-7	NA	NA	14	CASSLAFGAYEQYF	TGTGCCAGCAGCTTGGCATTCGGGGCCTACGAGCAGTACTTC
TRBV24-1	TRBJ1-2	NA	NA	16	CATSDPSGGQPYGYTF	TGTGCCACCAGTGATCCATCTGGAGGACAGCCCTATGGCTACACCTTC
TRBV18	TRBJ2-1	NA	NA	13	CASSPSRDNEQFF	TGTGCCAGCTCACCGAGCCGAGACAATGAGCAGTTCTTC
TRBV18	TRBJ1-6	NA	NA	16	CASSQEANSYNSPLHF	TGTGCCAGCTCACAGGAGGCCAACTCCTATAATTCACCCCTCCACTTT
TRBV9	TRBJ1-3	TRBD1	NA	17	CASSVGGTGGSGNTIYF	TGTGCCAGCAGCGTAGGAGGGACAGGGGGCTCTGGAAACACCATATATTTT
TRBV28	TRBJ1-1	TRBD1	NA	17	CASSFLPAGQGDTEAFF	TGTGCCAGCAGTTTCCTCCCCGCCGGACAGGGGGACACTGAAGCTTTCTTT
TRBV4-1	TRBJ1-4	TRBD1	NA	16	CASSQFTGTGNEKLFF	TGCGCCAGCAGCCAATTTACCGGGACAGGGAATGAAAAACTGTTTTTT
TRBV5-1	TRBJ1-5	NA	NA	14	CASSLAPIGQPQHF	TGCGCCAGCAGCTTGGCCCCTATCGGTCAGCCCCAGCATTTT
TRBV28	TRBJ2-2	TRBD2	NA	20	CASSLGLEGLWAANTGELFF	TGTGCCAGCAGTTTAGGACTAGAGGGACTTTGGGCCGCGAACACCGGGGAGCTGTTTTTT
TRBV4-1	TRBJ1-2	NA	NA	16	CASSPRGTDPNYGYTF	TGCGCCAGCAGCCCACGCGGGACGGACCCCAACTATGGCTACACCTTC
TRBV5-8	TRBJ1-1	TRBD1	NA	15	CASSPRQGSNTEAFF	TGTGCCAGCAGCCCGAGACAGGGGTCGAACACTGAAGCTTTCTTT
TRBV11-3	TRBJ2-3	NA	NA	15	CASSGGRNQGNTQYF	TGTGCCAGCAGCGGGGGACGGAATCAGGGGAATACGCAGTATTTT
TRBV29-1	TRBJ2-5	NA	NA	18	CSVEDPSLGTTYQETQYF	TGCAGCGTTGAAGATCCGAGCCTCGGGACAACGTACCAAGAGACCCAGTACTTC
TRBV19	TRBJ2-2	TRBD1	NA	15	CASNSGQVLAGELFF	TGTGCCAGTAATTCAGGACAGGTACTAGCCGGGGAGCTGTTTTTT
TRBV2	TRBJ2-1	TRBD2	NA	15	CASSVERGDLNEQFF	TGTGCCAGCAGTGTTGAGCGGGGGGACTTGAATGAGCAGTTCTTC
TRBV30	TRBJ1-6	TRBD1	NA	13	CAWSRGTNSPLHF	TGTGCCTGGAGCAGGGGGACGAATTCACCCCTCCACTTT
TRBV3-1/TRBV3-2	TRBJ2-1	TRBD2	few	18	CASSQEKKTSGGYNEQFF	TGTGCCAGCAGCCAAGAAAAGAAGACTAGCGGGGGTTACAATGAGCAGTTCTTC
TRBV6-5	TRBJ2-7	NA	NA	12	CASNRPSYEQYF	TGTGCCAGTAACAGGCCATCCTACGAGCAGTACTTC
TRBV3-1/TRBV3-2	TRBJ2-5	TRBD2	once	16	CASSRGTSGGAGTQYF	TGTGCCAGCAGCCGAGGGACTAGCGGGGGGGCAGGGACCCAGTACTTC
TRBV5-1	TRBJ1-2	NA	NA	13	CASSLPASLGYTF	TGCGCCAGCAGCTTGCCCGCAAGCCTTGGCTACACCTTC
TRBV6-5	TRBJ1-2	TRBD1	NA	14	CASSPTGGDYGYTF	TGTGCCAGCAGTCCGACAGGGGGAGACTATGGCTACACCTTC
TRBV10-2	TRBJ2-2	NA	NA	13	CAGGTVNTGELFF	TGCGCCGGCGGGACAGTGAACACCGGGGAGCTGTTTTTT
TRBV3-1/TRBV3-2	TRBJ1-5	TRBD1	NA	15	CASSQQGAPGQPQHF	TGTGCCAGCAGCCAGCAGGGGGCACCGGGTCAGCCCCAGCATTTT
TRBV15	TRBJ1-5	NA	few	16	CATQNDLGQRNQPQHF	TGTGCCACCCAAAACGATTTAGGACAGCGTAATCAGCCCCAGCATTTT
TRBV7-9	TRBJ2-1	NA	NA	14	CASSLVARSNEQFF	TGTGCCAGCAGCTTAGTTGCACGGAGTAATGAGCAGTTCTTC
TRBV5-6	TRBJ2-3	NA	once	13	CASISRFTDTQYF	TGTGCCAGCATATCCCGGTTCACAGATACGCAGTATTTT
TRBV11-2	TRBJ2-6	NA	NA	14	CASSSLSGANVLTF	TGTGCCAGCAGCTCCCTTTCTGGGGCCAACGTCCTGACTTTC
TRBV27	TRBJ1-5	TRBD1	NA	15	CASARGQVDNQPQHF	TGTGCCAGTGCCCGAGGACAGGTGGACAATCAGCCCCAGCATTTT
TRBV7-2	TRBJ2-5	TRBD2	few	15	CASSPQLAREETQYF	TGTGCCAGCAGCCCGCAACTAGCGAGAGAGGAGACCCAGTACTTC
TRBV4-1	TRBJ1-2	TRBD1	NA	15	CASSQDRDRAYGYTF	TGCGCCAGCAGCCAAGACCGGGACAGGGCCTATGGCTACACCTTC
TRBV7-2	TRBJ2-1	TRBD2	NA	16	CASSANSGPSYNEQFF	TGTGCCAGCAGCGCCAATAGCGGGCCCTCCTACAATGAGCAGTTCTTC
TRBV5-4	TRBJ2-5	NA	NA	15	CASSLGDSRKETQYF	TGTGCCAGCAGCTTGGGGGACTCTCGGAAGGAGACCCAGTACTTC
TRBV7-9	TRBJ2-7	TRBD1	NA	14	CASSSTGVRYEQYF	TGTGCCAGCAGCTCGACAGGGGTGAGGTACGAGCAGTACTTC
TRBV10-3	TRBJ2-3	NA	NA	15	CAITPGGGSTDTQYF	TGTGCCATCACCCCCGGTGGGGGGAGCACAGATACGCAGTATTTT
TRBV19	TRBJ2-3	TRBD2	NA	14	CATKRGIGADTQYF	TGTGCCACCAAGCGGGGTATAGGGGCAGATACGCAGTATTTT
TRBV6-1	TRBJ2-1	TRBD1	NA	14	CASSESGTGMVGFF	TGTGCCAGCAGTGAAAGCGGGACAGGGATGGTGGGGTTCTTC
TRBV7-2	TRBJ2-3	TRBD1	NA	16	CASRGQVQTSTDTQYF	TGTGCCAGCAGGGGACAGGTCCAAACAAGCACAGATACGCAGTATTTT
TRBV27	TRBJ1-2	NA	once	13	CASSLQGYYGYTF	TGTGCCAGCAGCCTACAGGGATACTATGGCTACACCTTC
TRBV9	TRBJ1-4	NA	few	16	CASSVGGRAFEEKLFF	TGTGCCAGCAGCGTAGGCGGCAGGGCTTTCGAGGAAAAACTGTTTTTT
TRBV7-3	TRBJ2-3	NA	few	18	CASSPRQRTAASTDTQYF	TGTGCCAGCAGCCCCCGGCAAAGGACAGCCGCTAGCACAGATACGCAGTATTTT
TRBV9	TRBJ1-6	TRBD1	NA	15	CASSVSDRGYSPLHF	TGTGCCAGCAGCGTATCCGACAGGGGGTATTCACCCCTCCACTTT
TRBV28	TRBJ1-1	TRBD1	medium-sized	13	CASSRDRVTEAFF	TGTGCCAGCAGCCGGGACAGGGTCACTGAAGCTTTCTTT
TRBV19	TRBJ2-7	NA	NA	13	CASRLGFNSEQYF	TGTGCCAGTAGATTGGGCTTCAATTCCGAGCAGTACTTC
TRBV7-2	TRBJ1-1	NA	NA	19	CASSPHLIQDRVGRAEAFF	TGTGCCAGCAGCCCCCACCTAATACAGGATAGGGTGGGAAGAGCTGAAGCTTTCTTT
TRBV6-4	TRBJ2-3	TRBD2	NA	15	CASSLAGGNTDTQYF	TGTGCCAGCAGTCTAGCGGGGGGAAACACAGATACGCAGTATTTT
TRBV2	TRBJ2-7	NA	NA	15	CARTLFGADSYEQYF	TGTGCCAGAACTCTCTTTGGAGCCGACTCCTACGAGCAGTACTTC